Listed here are 13 T cell receptor beta chains from one sample, sequenced in a study of cytomegalovirus exposure and HLA in healthy donors. It was with 60 Vbeta and 13 Jbeta primers that the PCR ran. Sequenced by immunoSEQ multiplex PCR; TCRdb stores in-frame clones only, minus some. The sample has about 160,000 clones; around 79% are singletons. The sample comprised PBMCs. Source of these receptors: a man between 35 and 55 years old in good health and CMV-seronegative.

This chain links TRBV6-6 with TRBJ2-5, with D perhaps matching TRBD1 (6 bases). With 6 bases removed from V and 5 bases from J, the gap between germline ends came to 13 bases. Germline CDR1 is MNHNY and CDR2 is SVGAGI (reference sequence). There are 13 residues in the CDR3. This CDR3 reads CASREQGLETQYF. The CDR3 bases are TGTGCCAGCAGGGAACAGGGCCTGGAGACCCAGTACTTC.

V gene TRBV7-2 combines with J gene TRBJ1-2, with 9 nucleotides matching TRBD1. Germline lookup yields CDR1 SGHTA and CDR2 FQGNSA. There are 16 residues in the CDR3. V was pared by 4 bases and J by 8 bases, with 14 bases of the junction left unmatched. CDR3 sequence reads: CASSSYPSGTGIGYTF. The DNA for the CDR3 is TGTGCCAGCAGCTCCTACCCCTCTGGGACAGGGATCGGCTACACCTTC.

The chain carries TRBV19 and TRBJ1-4; D uncertain. V lost 3 bases to trimming and J lost 11 bases, with 10 bases between them. The CDR3 runs to 12 residues. CDR1 LNHDA and CDR2 SQIVND come from the germline V gene (reference sequence). The CDR3 spells CASSMLSGKLFF. The CDR3 nucleotides are TGTGCCAGTAGTATGCTGTCGGGGAAACTGTTTTTT.

This clone was observed once. V and J are TRBV5-1 and TRBJ2-3; 9 bases fit TRBD2. CDR3 size: 19 residues. Trimming at V came to 0 bases and at J to 5 bases, leaving 16 bases not matched to a gene. Germline CDR1 reads SGHRS; CDR2 reads YFSETQ. CDR3 sequence reads: CASSLALGTRTSVIDTQYF. The CDR3 region has the DNA TGCGCCAGCAGCTTGGCCTTGGGTACCCGGACTAGCGTTATAGATACGCAGTATTTT.

This clone was seen once. The V and J genes are TRBV6-1 and TRBJ2-5, with D unclear. Trimming left V 4 bases short and J 1 base short, with 7 bases between. This CDR3 region has 13 residues. Germline V gene sequence: CDR1 MNHNS, CDR2 SASEGT. CDR3 residues: CASSARSQETQYF. CDR3 sequence (DNA): TGTGCCAGCAGTGCGAGATCCCAAGAGACCCAGTACTTC.

This chain uses TRBV13 with TRBJ2-7; 8 bases match TRBD2. After removal of 4 bases from V and 5 bases from J, the junction contained 10 bases not matched to a gene. The germline V gene has CDR1 PRHDT and CDR2 FYEKMQ (reference sequence). The CDR3 covers 15 residues. CDR3 sequence: CASSSRSSGGDEQYF. The CDR3 DNA reads TGTGCCAGCAGCTCCCGAAGCAGCGGGGGCGACGAGCAGTACTTC.

The CDR3 sequence is CSVRGQGAWETQYF. The DNA of the CDR3 is TGCAGCGTTAGGGGACAGGGGGCTTGGGAGACCCAGTACTTC. The chain combines TRBV29-1 with TRBJ2-5; 12 bases line up with TRBD1. Germline V gives CDR1 SQVTM, CDR2 ANQGSEA. The ends lost 5 bases at V and 5 bases at J; junction bases unmatched: 6. This CDR3 comprises 14 residues.

The rearrangement joins TRBV5-1 to TRBJ1-2, with TRBD1 matching over 10 bases. This CDR3 comprises 14 residues. V shed 1 base, J shed 10 bases, and the junction held 7 bases outside the gene matches. Per germline, CDR1 SGHRS and CDR2 YFSETQ. The CDR3 loop reads CASSLLGQGTDYTF. Here the CDR3 DNA reads TGCGCCAGCAGCTTGTTGGGACAGGGGACTGACTACACCTTC.

CDR3 sequence reads: CASSPVFKGVANTEAFF. In DNA, the CDR3 is TGTGCCAGCAGCCCGGTATTTAAGGGAGTAGCAAACACTGAAGCTTTCTTT. The chain recombines TRBV7-6 with TRBJ1-1, with D unresolved. V was shortened by 5 bases and J by 2 bases, with 21 bases between the two germline ends. Germline V gene lookup returns CDR1 SGHVS and CDR2 FNYEAQ. The CDR3 has 17 amino acids. Drawing the rest from reference TRBV7-6 and TRBJ1-1, the complete variable domain is GAGVSQSPRYKVTKRGQDVALRCDPISGHVSLYWYRQALGQGPEFLTYFNYEAQQDKSGLPNDRFSAERPEGSISTLTIQRTEQRDSAMYRCASSPVFKGVANTEAFFGQGTRLTVV.

CDR3 in amino acids: CASSLGQGDYGYTF. The CDR3 DNA reads TGTGCCAGCAGCTTAGGACAGGGAGACTATGGCTACACCTTC. This sequence joins TRBV7-2 and TRBJ1-2; TRBD1 matches 7 bases. Trimming at V came to 1 base and at J to 3 bases, leaving 2 bases not matched to a gene. This CDR3 region has 14 residues. The V gene's germline CDR1 is SGHTA and CDR2 FQGNSA.

CDR3 DNA: TGTGCCAGCAGCCAATCAACGGGGGGGCGTGTCACAGATACGCAGTATTTT. As protein: CASSQSTGGRVTDTQYF. J is TRBJ2-3 and V is TRBV4-2, with 8 bases identical to TRBD2. Germline CDR1 and CDR2: LGHNA and YNFKEQ. This CDR3 has 17 residues. V gave up 2 bases and J gave up 2 bases; unmatched junction bases: 9.

This chain uses TRBV19 with TRBJ1-5; 7 bases agree with TRBD1. J was trimmed by 7 bases and V by 6 bases; bases with no gene match: 3. Germline V lookup: CDR1 LNHDA, CDR2 SQIVND (reference sequence). This CDR3 has 12 amino acids. The CDR3: CASRTGNQPQHF. The DNA of the CDR3 is TGTGCCAGTAGGACAGGGAACCAGCCCCAGCATTTT. The whole variable domain, filled in from reference TRBV19 and TRBJ1-5, reads DGGITQSPKYLFRKEGQNVTLSCEQNLNHDAMYWYRQDPGQGLRLIYYSQIVNDFQKGDIAEGYSVSREKKESFPLTVTSAQKNPTAFYLCASRTGNQPQHFGDGTRLSIL.

The rearrangement links TRBV7-9 to TRBJ1-2; D not resolved. The CDR3 spans 11 residues. The V end was cut by 2 bases, the J end by 6 bases, with 4 bases between. Germline values: CDR1 SEHNR, CDR2 FQNEAQ (reference sequence). The CDR3 DNA is TGTGCCAGCAGCTTACATCATGGCTACACCTTC. Translation: CASSLHHGYTF.